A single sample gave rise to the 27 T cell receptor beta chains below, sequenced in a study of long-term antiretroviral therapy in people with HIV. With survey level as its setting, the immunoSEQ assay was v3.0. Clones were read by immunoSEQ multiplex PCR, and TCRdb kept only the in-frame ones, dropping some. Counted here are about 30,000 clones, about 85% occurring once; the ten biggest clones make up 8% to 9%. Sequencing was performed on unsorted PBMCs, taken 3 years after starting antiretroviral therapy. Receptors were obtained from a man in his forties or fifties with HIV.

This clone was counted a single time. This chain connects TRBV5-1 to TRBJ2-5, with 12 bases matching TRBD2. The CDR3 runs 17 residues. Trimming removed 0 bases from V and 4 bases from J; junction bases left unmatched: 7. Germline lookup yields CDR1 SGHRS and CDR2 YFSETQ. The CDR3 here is CASSLGSSGRATETQYF. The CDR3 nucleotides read TGCGCCAGCAGCTTGGGTTCTAGCGGGAGGGCCACAGAGACCCAGTACTTC.

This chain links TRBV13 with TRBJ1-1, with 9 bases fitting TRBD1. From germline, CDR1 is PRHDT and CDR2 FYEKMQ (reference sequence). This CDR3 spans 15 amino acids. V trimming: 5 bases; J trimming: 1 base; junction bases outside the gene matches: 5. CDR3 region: CASSNTGGANTEAFF. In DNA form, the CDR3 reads TGTGCCAGCAGCAACACAGGGGGCGCGAACACTGAAGCTTTCTTT.

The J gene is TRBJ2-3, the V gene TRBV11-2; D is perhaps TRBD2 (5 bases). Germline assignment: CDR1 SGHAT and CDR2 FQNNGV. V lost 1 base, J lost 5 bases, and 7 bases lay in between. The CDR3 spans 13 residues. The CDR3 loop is CASSLGAGDTQYF. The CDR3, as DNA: TGTGCCAGCAGCTTAGGTGCGGGAGATACGCAGTATTTT.

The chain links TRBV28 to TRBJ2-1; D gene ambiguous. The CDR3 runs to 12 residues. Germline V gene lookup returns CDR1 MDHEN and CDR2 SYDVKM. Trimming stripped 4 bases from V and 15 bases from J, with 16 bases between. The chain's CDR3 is CASSSTMDLRFF. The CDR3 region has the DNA TGTGCCAGCAGTTCCACCATGGACCTGCGGTTCTTC.

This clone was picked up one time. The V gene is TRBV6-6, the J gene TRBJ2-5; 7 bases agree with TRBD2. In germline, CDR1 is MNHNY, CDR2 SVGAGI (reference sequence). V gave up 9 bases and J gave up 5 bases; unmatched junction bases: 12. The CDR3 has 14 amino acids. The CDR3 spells CASRAGVGDETQYF. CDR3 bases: TGTGCCAGTCGCGCGGGGGTAGGCGACGAGACCCAGTACTTC.

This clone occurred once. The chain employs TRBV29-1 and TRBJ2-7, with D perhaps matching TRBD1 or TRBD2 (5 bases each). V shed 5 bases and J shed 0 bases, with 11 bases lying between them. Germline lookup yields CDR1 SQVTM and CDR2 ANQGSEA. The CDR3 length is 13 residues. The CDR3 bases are TGCAGCGTTCCCGGGACGGTCTCCTACGAGCAGTACTTC. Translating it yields CSVPGTVSYEQYF.

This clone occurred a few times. Here the CDR3 reads CASGTGTGGSQPQHF. CDR3 DNA: TGTGCTAGTGGTACCGGGACAGGGGGCAGTCAGCCCCAGCATTTT. The chain employs TRBV12-5 and TRBJ1-5, with 12 bases fitting TRBD1. Germline V gives CDR1 LGHNT, CDR2 FRNRAP. The CDR3 consists of 15 residues. The trim removed 5 bases at V and 6 bases at J, leaving 5 bases unmatched.

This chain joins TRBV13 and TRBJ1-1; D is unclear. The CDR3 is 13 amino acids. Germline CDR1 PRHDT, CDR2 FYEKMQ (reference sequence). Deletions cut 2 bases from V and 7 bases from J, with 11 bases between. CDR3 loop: CASSLREMGEAFF. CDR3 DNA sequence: TGTGCCAGCAGCTTACGGGAGATGGGTGAAGCTTTCTTT.

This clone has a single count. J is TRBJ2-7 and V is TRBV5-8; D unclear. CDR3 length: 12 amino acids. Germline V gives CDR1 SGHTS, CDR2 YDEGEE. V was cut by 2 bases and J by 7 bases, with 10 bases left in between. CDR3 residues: CASSFDTLEQYF. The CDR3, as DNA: TGTGCCAGCAGCTTCGACACCTTGGAGCAGTACTTC.

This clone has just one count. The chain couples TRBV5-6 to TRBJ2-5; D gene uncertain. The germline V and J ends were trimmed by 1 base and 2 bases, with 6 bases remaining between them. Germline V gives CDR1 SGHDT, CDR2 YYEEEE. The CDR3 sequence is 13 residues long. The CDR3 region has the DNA TGTGCCAGCAGCTTGTTCCAACAAGAGACCCAGTACTTC. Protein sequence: CASSLFQQETQYF.

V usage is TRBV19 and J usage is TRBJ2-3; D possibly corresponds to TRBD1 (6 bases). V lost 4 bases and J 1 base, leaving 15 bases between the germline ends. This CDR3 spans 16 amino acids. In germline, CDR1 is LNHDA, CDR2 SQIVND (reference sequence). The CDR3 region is CASSRGRQDRTDTQYF. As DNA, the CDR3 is TGTGCCAGTAGTAGAGGGCGACAGGATCGCACAGATACGCAGTATTTT.

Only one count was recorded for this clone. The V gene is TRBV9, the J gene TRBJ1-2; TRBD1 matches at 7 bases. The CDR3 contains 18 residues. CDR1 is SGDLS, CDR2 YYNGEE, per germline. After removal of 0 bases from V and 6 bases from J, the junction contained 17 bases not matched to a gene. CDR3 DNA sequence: TGTGCCAGCAGCGTAGTCCCCCTTCAACAGGGGAGGATACATGGCTACACCTTC. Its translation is CASSVVPLQQGRIHGYTF.

The CDR3 loop reads CASNQGQLDGYTF. The CDR3 nucleotides read TGTGCCAGCAACCAGGGACAGCTAGATGGCTACACCTTC. The chain links TRBV6-1 to TRBJ1-2, with 7 bases that match TRBD1. V shed 7 bases and J 6 bases; nucleotides not matched to a gene: 8. Germline loops: CDR1 MNHNS, CDR2 SASEGT. There are 13 residues in the CDR3.

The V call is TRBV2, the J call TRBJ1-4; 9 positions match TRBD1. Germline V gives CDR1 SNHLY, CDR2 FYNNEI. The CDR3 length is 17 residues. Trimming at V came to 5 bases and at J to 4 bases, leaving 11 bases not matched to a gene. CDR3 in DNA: TGTGCCAGCAGTAAACAGACCGGGACAGGGATTAATGAAAAACTGTTTTTT. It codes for CASSKQTGTGINEKLFF.

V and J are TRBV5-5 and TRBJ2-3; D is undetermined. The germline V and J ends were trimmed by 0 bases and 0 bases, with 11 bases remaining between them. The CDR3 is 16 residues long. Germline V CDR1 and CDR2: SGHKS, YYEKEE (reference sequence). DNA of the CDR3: TGTGCCAGCAGCTTGGTGGTCAGCACTAGCACAGATACGCAGTATTTT. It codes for CASSLVVSTSTDTQYF.

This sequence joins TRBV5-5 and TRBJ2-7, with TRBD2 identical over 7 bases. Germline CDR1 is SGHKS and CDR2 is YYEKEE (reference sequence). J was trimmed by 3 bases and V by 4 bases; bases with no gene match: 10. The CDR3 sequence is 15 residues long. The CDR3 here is CASSPDGGGFYEQYF. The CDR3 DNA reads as TGTGCCAGCAGCCCCGATGGGGGGGGGTTCTACGAGCAGTACTTC.

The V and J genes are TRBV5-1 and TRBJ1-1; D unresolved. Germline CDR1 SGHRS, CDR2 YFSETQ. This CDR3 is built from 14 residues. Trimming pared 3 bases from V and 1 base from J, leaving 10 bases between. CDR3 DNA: TGCGCCAGCAGCTACCAAACGCGGAACACTGAAGCTTTCTTT. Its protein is CASSYQTRNTEAFF.

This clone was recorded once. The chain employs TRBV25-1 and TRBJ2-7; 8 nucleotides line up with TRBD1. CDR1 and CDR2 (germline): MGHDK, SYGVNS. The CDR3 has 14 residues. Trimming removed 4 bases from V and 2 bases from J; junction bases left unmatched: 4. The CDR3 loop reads CASSGTGLPYEQYF. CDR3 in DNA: TGTGCCAGCAGTGGGACAGGGCTTCCCTACGAGCAGTACTTC.

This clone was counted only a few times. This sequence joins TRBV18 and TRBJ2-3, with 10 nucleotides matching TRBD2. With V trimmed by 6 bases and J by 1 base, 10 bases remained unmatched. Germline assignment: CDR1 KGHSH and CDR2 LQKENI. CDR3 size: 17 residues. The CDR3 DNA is TGTGCCAGCTCCCAACAACAGCGGGGGGGCCGCACAGATACGCAGTATTTT. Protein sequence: CASSQQQRGGRTDTQYF.

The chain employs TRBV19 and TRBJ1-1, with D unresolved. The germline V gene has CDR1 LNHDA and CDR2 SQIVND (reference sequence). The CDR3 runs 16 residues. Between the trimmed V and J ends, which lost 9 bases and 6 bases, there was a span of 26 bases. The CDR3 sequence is CARNWEISSLNAEAFF. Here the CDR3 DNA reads TGTGCCAGGAATTGGGAGATTTCATCTCTTAACGCTGAAGCTTTCTTT.

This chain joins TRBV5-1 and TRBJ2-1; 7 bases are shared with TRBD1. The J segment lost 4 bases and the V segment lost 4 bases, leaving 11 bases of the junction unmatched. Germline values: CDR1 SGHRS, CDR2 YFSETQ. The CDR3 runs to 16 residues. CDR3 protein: CASSLRDSDPYNEQFF. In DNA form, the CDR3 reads TGCGCCAGCAGCCTAAGGGACAGTGATCCGTACAATGAGCAGTTCTTC.

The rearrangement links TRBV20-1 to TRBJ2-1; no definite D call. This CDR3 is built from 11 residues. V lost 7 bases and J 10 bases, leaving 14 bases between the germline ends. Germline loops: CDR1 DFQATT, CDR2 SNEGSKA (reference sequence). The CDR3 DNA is TGCAGTGTTCCGATTGACGGGGAGCAGTTCTTC. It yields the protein CSVPIDGEQFF.

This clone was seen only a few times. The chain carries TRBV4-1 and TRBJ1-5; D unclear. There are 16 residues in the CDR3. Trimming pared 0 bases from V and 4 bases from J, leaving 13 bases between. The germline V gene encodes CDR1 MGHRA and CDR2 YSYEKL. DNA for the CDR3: TGCGCCAGCAGCCAAGATGGAGGGTTGGGGAATCAGCCCCAGCATTTT. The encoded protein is CASSQDGGLGNQPQHF.

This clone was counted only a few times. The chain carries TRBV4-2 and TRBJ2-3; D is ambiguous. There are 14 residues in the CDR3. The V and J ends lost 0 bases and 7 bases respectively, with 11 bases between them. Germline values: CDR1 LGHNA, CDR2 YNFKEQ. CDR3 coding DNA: TGTGCCAGCAGCCAAGAGGTAGCAGCGAATACGCAGTATTTT. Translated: CASSQEVAANTQYF.

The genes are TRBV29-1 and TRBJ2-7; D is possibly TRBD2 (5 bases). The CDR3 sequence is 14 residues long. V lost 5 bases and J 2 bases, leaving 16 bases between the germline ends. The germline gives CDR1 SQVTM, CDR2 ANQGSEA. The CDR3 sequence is CSVRGGRITYEQYF. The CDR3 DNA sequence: TGCAGCGTTCGAGGCGGGCGGATTACCTACGAGCAGTACTTC.

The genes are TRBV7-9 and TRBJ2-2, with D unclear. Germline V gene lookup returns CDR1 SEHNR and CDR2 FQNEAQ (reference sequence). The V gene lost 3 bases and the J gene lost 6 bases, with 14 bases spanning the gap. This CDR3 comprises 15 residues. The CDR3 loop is CASSFAQLSSGELFF. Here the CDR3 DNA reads TGTGCCAGCAGCTTTGCCCAGCTTTCATCCGGGGAGCTGTTTTTT.

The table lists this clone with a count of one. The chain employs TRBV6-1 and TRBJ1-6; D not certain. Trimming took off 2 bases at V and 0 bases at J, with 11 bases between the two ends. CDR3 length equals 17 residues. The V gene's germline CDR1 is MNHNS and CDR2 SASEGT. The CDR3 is CASSELHPSSYNSPLHF. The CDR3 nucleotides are TGTGCCAGCAGTGAATTACATCCAAGCTCCTATAATTCACCCCTCCACTTT.